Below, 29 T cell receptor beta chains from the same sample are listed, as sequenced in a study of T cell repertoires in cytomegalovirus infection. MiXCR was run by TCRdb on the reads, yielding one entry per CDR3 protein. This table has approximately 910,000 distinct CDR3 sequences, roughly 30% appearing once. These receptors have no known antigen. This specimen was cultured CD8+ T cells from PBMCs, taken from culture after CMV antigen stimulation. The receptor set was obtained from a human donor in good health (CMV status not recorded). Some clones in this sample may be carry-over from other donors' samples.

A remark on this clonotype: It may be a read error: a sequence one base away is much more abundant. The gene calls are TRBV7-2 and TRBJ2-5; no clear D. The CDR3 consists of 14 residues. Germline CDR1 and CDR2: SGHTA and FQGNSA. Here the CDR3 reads CASSLGTDAENQYF. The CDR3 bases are TGTGCCAGCAGCTTAGGAACAGATGCGGAGAACCAGTACTTC.

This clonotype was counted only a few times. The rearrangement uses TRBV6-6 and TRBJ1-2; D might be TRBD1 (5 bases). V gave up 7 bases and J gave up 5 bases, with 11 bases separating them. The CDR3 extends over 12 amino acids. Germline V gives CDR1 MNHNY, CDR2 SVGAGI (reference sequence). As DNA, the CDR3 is TGTGCCAGCACCCAGACAGAATATGGCTACACCTTC. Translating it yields CASTQTEYGYTF.

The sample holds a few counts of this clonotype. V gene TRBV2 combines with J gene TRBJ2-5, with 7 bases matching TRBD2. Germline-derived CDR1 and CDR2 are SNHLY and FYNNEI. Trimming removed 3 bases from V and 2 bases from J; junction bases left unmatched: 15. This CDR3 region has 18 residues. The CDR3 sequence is CASSDDFALALVQETQYF. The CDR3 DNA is TGTGCCAGCAGTGACGACTTTGCACTAGCGCTGGTACAAGAGACCCAGTACTTC.

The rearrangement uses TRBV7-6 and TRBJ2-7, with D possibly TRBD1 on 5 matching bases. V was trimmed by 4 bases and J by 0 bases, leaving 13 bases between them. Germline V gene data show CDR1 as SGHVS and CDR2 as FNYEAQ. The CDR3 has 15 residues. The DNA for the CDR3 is TGTGCCAGCAGCTCGGCCGACAGTAGCTCCTACGAGCAGTACTTC. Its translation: CASSSADSSSYEQYF.

DNA of the CDR3: TGTGCCGTGAGGCAGTCGCTCGGCTACACCTTC. It translates to CAVRQSLGYTF. This sequence joins TRBV10-3 and TRBJ1-2; D remains ambiguous. The germline V gene encodes CDR1 ENHRY and CDR2 SYGVKD. The CDR3 totals 11 residues. Trimming removed 11 bases at V and 8 bases at J, with 15 bases between.

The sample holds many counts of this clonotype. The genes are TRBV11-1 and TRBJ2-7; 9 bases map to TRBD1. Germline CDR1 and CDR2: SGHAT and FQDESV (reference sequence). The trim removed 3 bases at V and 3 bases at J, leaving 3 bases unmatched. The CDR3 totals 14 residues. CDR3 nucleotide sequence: TGTGCCAGCAGCTTGTTGACAGGGGGCTACGAGCAGTACTTC. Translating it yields CASSLLTGGYEQYF. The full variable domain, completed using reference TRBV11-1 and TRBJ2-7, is EAEVAQSPRYKITEKSQAVAFWCDPISGHATLYWYRQILGQGPELLVQFQDESVVDDSQLPKDRFSAERLKGVDSTLKIQPAELGDSAMYLCASSLLTGGYEQYFGPGTRLTVT.

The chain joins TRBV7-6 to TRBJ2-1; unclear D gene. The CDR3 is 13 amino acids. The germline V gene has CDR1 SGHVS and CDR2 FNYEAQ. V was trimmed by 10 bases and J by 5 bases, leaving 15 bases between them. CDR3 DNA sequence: TGTGCCAACTTTCCGCCTACCGACAATGAGCAGTTCTTC. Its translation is CANFPPTDNEQFF.

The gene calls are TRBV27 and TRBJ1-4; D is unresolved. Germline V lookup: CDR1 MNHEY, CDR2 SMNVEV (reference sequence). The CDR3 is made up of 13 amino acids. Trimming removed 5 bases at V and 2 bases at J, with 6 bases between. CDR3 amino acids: CASSPLTNEKLFF. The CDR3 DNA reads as TGTGCCAGCAGTCCCCTTACTAATGAAAAACTGTTTTTT. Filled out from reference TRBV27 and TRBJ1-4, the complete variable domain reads EAQVTQNPRYLITVTGKKLTVTCSQNMNHEYMSWYRQDPGLGLRQIYYSMNVEVTDKGDVPEGYKVSRKEKRNFPLILESPSPNQTSLYFCASSPLTNEKLFFGSGTQLSVL.

The CDR3 region has the DNA TGTGCCAGCAGCCCTAGTTACCGCTCTCCGGATACGCAGTATTTT. This encodes CASSPSYRSPDTQYF. The V gene is TRBV7-8, the J gene TRBJ2-3; D not certain. The germline CDR1 and CDR2 sequences are SGHVS and FQNEAQ. Trimming cost V 5 bases and J 6 bases, with 18 bases left between them. CDR3 size: 15 residues.

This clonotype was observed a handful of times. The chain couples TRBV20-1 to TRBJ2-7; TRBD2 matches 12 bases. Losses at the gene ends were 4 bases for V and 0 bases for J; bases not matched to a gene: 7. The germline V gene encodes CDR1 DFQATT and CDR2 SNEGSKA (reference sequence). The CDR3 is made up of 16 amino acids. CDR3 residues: CSATRLAGEVSYEQYV. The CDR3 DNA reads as TGCAGTGCTACAAGACTAGCGGGGGAGGTCTCCTACGAGCAGTACGTC.

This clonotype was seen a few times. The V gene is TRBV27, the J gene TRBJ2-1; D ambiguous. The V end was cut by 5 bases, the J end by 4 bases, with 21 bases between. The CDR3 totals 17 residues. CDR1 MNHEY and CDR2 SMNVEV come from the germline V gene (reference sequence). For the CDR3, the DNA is TGTGCCAGCAGTCGTCCGAGCACACAACACCTTTACAATGAGCAGTTCTTC. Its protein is CASSRPSTQHLYNEQFF.

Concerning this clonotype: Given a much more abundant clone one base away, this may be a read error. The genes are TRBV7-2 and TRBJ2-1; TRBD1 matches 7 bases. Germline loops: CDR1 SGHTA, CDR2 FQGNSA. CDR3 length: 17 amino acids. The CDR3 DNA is TGTGCCAGCAGCTTACCCCTAGGACAGGAGCTGTGGAATGGGCAGTTCTTC. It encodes CASSLPLGQELWNGQFF.

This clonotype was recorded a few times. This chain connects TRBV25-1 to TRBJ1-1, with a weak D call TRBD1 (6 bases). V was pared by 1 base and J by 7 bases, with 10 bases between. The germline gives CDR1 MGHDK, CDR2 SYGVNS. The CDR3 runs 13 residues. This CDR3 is CASSELGGLEAFF. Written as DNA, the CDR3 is TGTGCCAGCAGTGAATTGGGGGGGCTTGAAGCTTTCTTT.

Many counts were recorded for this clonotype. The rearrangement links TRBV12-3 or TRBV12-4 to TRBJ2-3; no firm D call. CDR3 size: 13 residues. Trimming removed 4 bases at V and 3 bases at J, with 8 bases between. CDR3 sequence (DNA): TGTGCCAGCAGTTGGCTTAGTACAGATACGCAGTATTTT. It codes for CASSWLSTDTQYF.

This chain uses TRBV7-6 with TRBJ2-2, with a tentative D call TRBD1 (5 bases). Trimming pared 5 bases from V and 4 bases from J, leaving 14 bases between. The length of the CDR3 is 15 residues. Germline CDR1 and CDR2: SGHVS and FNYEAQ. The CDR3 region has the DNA TGTGCCAGCAGCCCCTTAGGTGGGGCCACCGGGGAGCTGTTTTTT. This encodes CASSPLGGATGELFF. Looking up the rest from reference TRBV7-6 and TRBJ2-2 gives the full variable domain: GAGVSQSPRYKVTKRGQDVALRCDPISGHVSLYWYRQALGQGPEFLTYFNYEAQQDKSGLPNDRFSAERPEGSISTLTIQRTEQRDSAMYRCASSPLGGATGELFFGEGSRLTVL.

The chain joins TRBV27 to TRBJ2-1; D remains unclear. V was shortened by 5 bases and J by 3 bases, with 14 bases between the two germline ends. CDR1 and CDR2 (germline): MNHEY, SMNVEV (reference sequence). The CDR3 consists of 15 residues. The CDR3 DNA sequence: TGTGCCAGCAGTCCGTCGAGCAAGGGCTACAATGAGCAGTTCTTC. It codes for CASSPSSKGYNEQFF.

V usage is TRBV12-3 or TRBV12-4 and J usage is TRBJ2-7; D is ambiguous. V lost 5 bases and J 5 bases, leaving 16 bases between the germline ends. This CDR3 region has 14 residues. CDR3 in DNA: TGTGCCAGCAGTCCGGCTGGCGGCCTCAACGAGCAGTACTTC. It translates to CASSPAGGLNEQYF.

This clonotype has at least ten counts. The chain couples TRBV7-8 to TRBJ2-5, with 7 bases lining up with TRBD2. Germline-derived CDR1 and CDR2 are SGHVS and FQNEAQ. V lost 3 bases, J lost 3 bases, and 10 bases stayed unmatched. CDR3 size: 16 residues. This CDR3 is CASSFRAAGWKETQYF. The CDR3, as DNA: TGTGCCAGCAGCTTTAGGGCAGCGGGGTGGAAAGAGACCCAGTACTTC.

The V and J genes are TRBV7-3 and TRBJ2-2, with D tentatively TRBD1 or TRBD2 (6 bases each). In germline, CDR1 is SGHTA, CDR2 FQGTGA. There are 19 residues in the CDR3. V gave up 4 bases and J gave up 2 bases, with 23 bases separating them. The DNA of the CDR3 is TGTGCCAGCAGCTCCCGTACCGTCGACAGGCGGGGAAACACCGGGGAGCTGTTTTTT. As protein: CASSSRTVDRRGNTGELFF.

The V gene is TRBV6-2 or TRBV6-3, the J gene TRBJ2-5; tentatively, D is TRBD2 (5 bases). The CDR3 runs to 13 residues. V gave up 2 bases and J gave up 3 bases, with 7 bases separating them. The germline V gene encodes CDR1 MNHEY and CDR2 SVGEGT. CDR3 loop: CASSYDYEETQYF. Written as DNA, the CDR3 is TGTGCCAGCAGTTACGACTACGAAGAGACCCAGTACTTC.

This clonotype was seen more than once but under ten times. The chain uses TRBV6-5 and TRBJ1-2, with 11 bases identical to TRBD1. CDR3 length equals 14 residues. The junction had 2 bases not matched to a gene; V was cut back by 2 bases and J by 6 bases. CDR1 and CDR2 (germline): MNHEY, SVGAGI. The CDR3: CASSYPGQGDGYTF. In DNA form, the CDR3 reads TGTGCCAGCAGTTACCCGGGACAGGGGGATGGCTACACCTTC.

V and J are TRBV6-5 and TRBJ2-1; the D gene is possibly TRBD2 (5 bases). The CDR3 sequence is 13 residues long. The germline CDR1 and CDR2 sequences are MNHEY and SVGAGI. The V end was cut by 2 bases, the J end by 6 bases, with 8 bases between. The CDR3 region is CASSYPRGNEQFF. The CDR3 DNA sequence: TGTGCCAGCAGTTACCCACGGGGCAATGAGCAGTTCTTC.

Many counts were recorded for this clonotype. CDR3 loop: CASTQSGGKTQYF. Here the CDR3 DNA reads TGTGCCAGCACTCAGAGCGGGGGGAAGACCCAGTACTTC. The gene calls are TRBV7-8 and TRBJ2-5; 9 nucleotides agree with TRBD2. Germline V lookup: CDR1 SGHVS, CDR2 FQNEAQ. The trim removed 7 bases at V and 6 bases at J, leaving 6 bases unmatched. The CDR3 length is 13 residues.

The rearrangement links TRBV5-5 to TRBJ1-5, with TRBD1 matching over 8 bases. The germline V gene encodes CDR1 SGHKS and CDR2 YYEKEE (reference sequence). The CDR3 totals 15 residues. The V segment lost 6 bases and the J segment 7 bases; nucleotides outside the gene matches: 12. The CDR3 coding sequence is TGTGCCAGCACCTTCGACCAGGGGGCAGGCCAGCCCCAGCATTTT. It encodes CASTFDQGAGQPQHF.

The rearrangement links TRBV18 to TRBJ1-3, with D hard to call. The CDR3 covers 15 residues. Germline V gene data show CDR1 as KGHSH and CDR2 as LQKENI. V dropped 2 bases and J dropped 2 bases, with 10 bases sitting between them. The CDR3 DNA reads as TGTGCCAGCTCACCAAACAAGTGGACTGGAAACACCATATATTTT. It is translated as CASSPNKWTGNTIYF.

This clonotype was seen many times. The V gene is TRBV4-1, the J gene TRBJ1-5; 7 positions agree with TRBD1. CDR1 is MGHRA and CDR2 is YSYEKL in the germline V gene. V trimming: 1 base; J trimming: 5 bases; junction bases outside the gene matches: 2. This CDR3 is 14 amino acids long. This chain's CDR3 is CASSQGQGDQPQHF. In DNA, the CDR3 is TGCGCCAGCAGCCAAGGACAGGGAGATCAGCCCCAGCATTTT.

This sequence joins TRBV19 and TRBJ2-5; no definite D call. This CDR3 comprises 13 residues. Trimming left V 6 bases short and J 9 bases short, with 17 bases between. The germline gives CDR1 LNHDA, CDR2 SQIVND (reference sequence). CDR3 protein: CASSPTPGPPQYF. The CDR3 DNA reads TGTGCCAGTAGCCCAACCCCGGGCCCTCCCCAGTACTTC.

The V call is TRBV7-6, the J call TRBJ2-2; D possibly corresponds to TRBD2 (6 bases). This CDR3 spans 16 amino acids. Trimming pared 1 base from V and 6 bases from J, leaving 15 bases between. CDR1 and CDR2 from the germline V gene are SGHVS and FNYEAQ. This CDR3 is CASSLEAGGTAGELFF. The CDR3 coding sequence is TGTGCCAGCAGCTTAGAAGCGGGTGGGACCGCCGGGGAGCTGTTTTTT.

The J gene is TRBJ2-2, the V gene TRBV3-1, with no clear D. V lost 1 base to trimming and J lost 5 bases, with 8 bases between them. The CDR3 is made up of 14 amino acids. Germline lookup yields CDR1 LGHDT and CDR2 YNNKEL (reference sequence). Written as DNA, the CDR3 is TGTGCCAGCAGCCAAGTTCAGCAGACCGGGGAGCTGTTTTTT. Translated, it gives CASSQVQQTGELFF.